The 14 T cell receptor beta chains below all came from one sample that was sequenced in a study of blood T cell repertoires in COVID-19. Assay used: immunoSEQ multiplex PCR; TCRdb lists only in-frame clones, some missing. The sample has 170,000 or so clones; roughly 90% are singletons. The sample consisted of PBMCs or T cells enriched from blood (not recorded which). These receptors originate from a woman aged 45-59 years who had recovered from COVID-19.

The chain has TRBV5-6 and TRBJ2-2; 11 nucleotides align to TRBD2. V was pared by 0 bases and J by 6 bases, with 4 bases of the junction left unmatched. In germline, CDR1 is SGHDT, CDR2 YYEEEE. This CDR3 has 16 residues. CDR3 in amino acids: CASSLAALAGAGELFF. CDR3 bases: TGTGCCAGCAGCTTGGCGGCACTAGCGGGAGCCGGGGAGCTGTTTTTT.

The chain couples TRBV9 to TRBJ2-1; 11 bases are shared with TRBD2. Trimming removed 0 bases from V and 6 bases from J; junction bases left unmatched: 2. Per the germline V gene, CDR1 is SGDLS and CDR2 is YYNGEE. The CDR3 covers 15 residues. In nucleotides, the CDR3 is TGTGCCAGCAGCGTAGCTAGCGGGAGGCCCAATGAGCAGTTCTTC. This translates into CASSVASGRPNEQFF.

J is TRBJ2-5 and V is TRBV5-6, with 12 nucleotides matching TRBD1. There are 14 residues in the CDR3. Per the germline V gene, CDR1 is SGHDT and CDR2 is YYEEEE. The junction had 4 bases not matched to a gene; V was cut back by 4 bases and J by 6 bases. The chain's CDR3 is CASSPWDRGQTQYF. The DNA of the CDR3 is TGTGCCAGCAGCCCCTGGGACAGGGGGCAGACCCAGTACTTC.

The V gene is TRBV28, the J gene TRBJ1-3; 10 positions agree with TRBD1. The V gene end was trimmed by 5 bases and the J gene end by 0 bases; junction bases not matched to a gene: 7. CDR3 length: 17 amino acids. Germline V gives CDR1 MDHEN, CDR2 SYDVKM. The CDR3 sequence is CASSATGGQHSGNTIYF. The DNA of the CDR3 is TGTGCCAGCAGTGCGACAGGGGGCCAACACTCTGGAAACACCATATATTTT.

This clone occurred many times. This CDR3 is CASSLVKGVSEAFF. CDR3 DNA: TGTGCCAGCAGCTTAGTAAAGGGGGTCTCTGAAGCTTTCTTT. The rearrangement uses TRBV7-9 and TRBJ1-1, with TRBD1 as a possible D gene (6 bases). The CDR3 is made up of 14 amino acids. V lost 1 base, J lost 6 bases, and 12 bases lay in between. CDR1 SEHNR and CDR2 FQNEAQ come from the germline V gene (reference sequence). Combining the CDR3 with reference TRBV7-9 and TRBJ1-1 gives the whole variable domain DTGVSQNPRHKITKRGQNVTFRCDPISEHNRLYWYRQTLGQGPEFLTYFQNEAQLEKSRLLSDRFSAERPKGSFSTLEIQRTEQGDSAMYLCASSLVKGVSEAFFGQGTRLTVV.

This chain connects TRBV5-1 to TRBJ2-5, with 9 nucleotides matching TRBD2. CDR3 length: 15 amino acids. J lost 3 bases, V lost 0 bases, and 3 bases had no gene match. The germline V gene has CDR1 SGHRS and CDR2 YFSETQ. The CDR3 reads CASSLGAGGKETQYF. In DNA, the CDR3 is TGCGCCAGCAGCTTGGGAGCGGGGGGTAAAGAGACCCAGTACTTC.

The chain is built from TRBV18 and TRBJ1-1, with TRBD1 as a possible D gene (6 bases). The V end was cut by 3 bases, the J end by 0 bases, with 23 bases between. CDR3 size: 19 residues. CDR1 and CDR2 (germline): KGHSH, LQKENI. The CDR3 nucleotides are TGTGCCAGCTCACCTAACACGCTGTCGGGGGGGCGAGTGAACACTGAAGCTTTCTTT. It encodes CASSPNTLSGGRVNTEAFF.

This chain joins TRBV18 and TRBJ1-2; 8 bases line up with TRBD1. The germline V gene has CDR1 KGHSH and CDR2 LQKENI. This CDR3 has 19 amino acids. With V trimmed by 3 bases and J by 5 bases, 20 bases remained unmatched. The CDR3 DNA is TGTGCCAGCTCACCGCAACCCACGTTCGGCGGGTACAGGGGGTATGGCTACACCTTC. Amino acids: CASSPQPTFGGYRGYGYTF.

This clone has only one observation. The rearrangement joins TRBV7-9 to TRBJ2-3, with D maybe TRBD2 (5 bases). V gave up 5 bases and J gave up 2 bases, with 17 bases separating them. Germline assignment: CDR1 SEHNR and CDR2 FQNEAQ (reference sequence). This CDR3 has 16 amino acids. The CDR3 DNA reads TGTGCCAGCAGCCCAGGACTGTTCACTTACACAGATACGCAGTATTTT. Its translation is CASSPGLFTYTDTQYF.

The V call is TRBV11-2, the J call TRBJ2-7, with TRBD2 identical over 9 bases. Trimming at V came to 1 base and at J to 6 bases, leaving 13 bases not matched to a gene. This CDR3 is 17 amino acids long. In germline, CDR1 is SGHAT, CDR2 FQNNGV. For the CDR3, the DNA is TGTGCCAGCAGCTTAGCACACCCGGGACTAGCCCAGGGCGAGCAGTACTTC. Translated, it gives CASSLAHPGLAQGEQYF. Filled out from reference TRBV11-2 and TRBJ2-7, the complete variable domain reads EAGVAQSPRYKIIEKRQSVAFWCNPISGHATLYWYQQILGQGPKLLIQFQNNGVVDDSQLPKDRFSAERLKGVDSTLKIQPAKLEDSAVYLCASSLAHPGLAQGEQYFGPGTRLTVT.

The gene calls are TRBV7-2 and TRBJ2-1; D perhaps matches TRBD1 (6 bases). Trimming stripped 6 bases from V and 5 bases from J, with 17 bases between. The germline gives CDR1 SGHTA, CDR2 FQGNSA. The CDR3 is 15 amino acids. The CDR3 reads CASSVTGTTDNEQFF. Here the CDR3 DNA reads TGTGCCAGCAGTGTTACCGGGACAACCGACAATGAGCAGTTCTTC. Complete variable domain (other parts from reference TRBV7-2 and TRBJ2-1): GAGVSQSPSNKVTEKGKDVELRCDPISGHTALYWYRQSLGQGLEFLIYFQGNSAPDKSGLPSDRFSAERTGGSVSTLTIQRTQQEDSAVYLCASSVTGTTDNEQFFGPGTRLTVL.

The chain joins TRBV29-1 to TRBJ2-7; 9 bases line up with TRBD2. The V and J ends lost 0 bases and 3 bases, in that order; junction bases with no gene match: 6. The V gene's germline CDR1 is SQVTM and CDR2 ANQGSEA. CDR3 length: 15 residues. CDR3: CSVEDLASGVYEQYF. CDR3 sequence (DNA): TGCAGCGTTGAAGATCTTGCTAGCGGGGTCTACGAGCAGTACTTC.

The J gene is TRBJ1-1, the V gene TRBV5-5; no definite D call. V lost 4 bases to trimming and J lost 0 bases, with 4 bases between them. The CDR3 contains 12 residues. Germline lookup yields CDR1 SGHKS and CDR2 YYEKEE (reference sequence). The CDR3 region has the DNA TGTGCCAGCAGCCCAATGAACACTGAAGCTTTCTTT. Translated, it gives CASSPMNTEAFF.

The chain combines TRBV5-4 with TRBJ2-1, with 8 bases fitting TRBD2. The germline V gene encodes CDR1 SGHNT and CDR2 YYREEE (reference sequence). CDR3 length: 14 residues. Trimming at V came to 2 bases and at J to 5 bases, leaving 3 bases not matched to a gene. The CDR3 DNA reads TGTGCCAGCAGCTTACCGGGAGGGGACAATGAGCAGTTCTTC. It yields the protein CASSLPGGDNEQFF.